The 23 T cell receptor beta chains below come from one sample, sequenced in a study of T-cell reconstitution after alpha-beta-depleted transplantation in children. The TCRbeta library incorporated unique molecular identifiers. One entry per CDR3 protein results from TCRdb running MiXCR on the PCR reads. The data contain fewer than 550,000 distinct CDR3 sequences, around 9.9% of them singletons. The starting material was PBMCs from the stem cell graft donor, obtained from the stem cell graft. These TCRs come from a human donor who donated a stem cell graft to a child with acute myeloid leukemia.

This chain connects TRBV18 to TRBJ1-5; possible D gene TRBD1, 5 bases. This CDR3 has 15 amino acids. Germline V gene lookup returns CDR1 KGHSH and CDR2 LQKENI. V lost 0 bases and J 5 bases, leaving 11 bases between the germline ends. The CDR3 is CASSPPGRADQPQHF. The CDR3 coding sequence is TGTGCCAGCTCACCACCGGGCAGGGCCGATCAGCCCCAGCATTTT.

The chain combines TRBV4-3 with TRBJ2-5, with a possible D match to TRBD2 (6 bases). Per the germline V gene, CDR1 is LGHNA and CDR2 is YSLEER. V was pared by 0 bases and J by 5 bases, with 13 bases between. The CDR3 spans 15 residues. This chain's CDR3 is CASSQDPRGWETQYF. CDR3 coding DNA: TGCGCCAGCAGCCAAGATCCGCGGGGCTGGGAGACCCAGTACTTC.

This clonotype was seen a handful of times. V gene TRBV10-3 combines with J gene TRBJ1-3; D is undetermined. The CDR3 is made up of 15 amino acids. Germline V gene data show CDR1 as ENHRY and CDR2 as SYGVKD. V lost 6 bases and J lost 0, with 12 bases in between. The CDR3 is CAIRPLGSSGNTIYF. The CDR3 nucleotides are TGTGCCATCAGGCCGTTGGGGAGCTCTGGAAACACCATATATTTT.

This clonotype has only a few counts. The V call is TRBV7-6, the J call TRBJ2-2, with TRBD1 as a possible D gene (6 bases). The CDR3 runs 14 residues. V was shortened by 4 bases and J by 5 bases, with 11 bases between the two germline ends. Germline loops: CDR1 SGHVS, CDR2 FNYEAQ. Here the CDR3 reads CASSWDIGTGELFF. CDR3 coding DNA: TGTGCCAGCAGCTGGGACATAGGAACCGGGGAGCTGTTTTTT. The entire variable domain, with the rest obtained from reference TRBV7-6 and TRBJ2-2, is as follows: GAGVSQSPRYKVTKRGQDVALRCDPISGHVSLYWYRQALGQGPEFLTYFNYEAQQDKSGLPNDRFSAERPEGSISTLTIQRTEQRDSAMYRCASSWDIGTGELFFGEGSRLTVL.

The CDR3 spells CASSRLGQGSEQYV. The CDR3 DNA is TGTGCCAGCTCACGCCTCGGACAGGGGAGCGAGCAGTACGTC. This sequence joins TRBV18 and TRBJ2-7; TRBD1 aligns across 9 bases. Germline assignment: CDR1 KGHSH and CDR2 LQKENI. Trimming removed 4 bases from V and 6 bases from J; junction bases left unmatched: 7. The CDR3 runs to 14 residues.

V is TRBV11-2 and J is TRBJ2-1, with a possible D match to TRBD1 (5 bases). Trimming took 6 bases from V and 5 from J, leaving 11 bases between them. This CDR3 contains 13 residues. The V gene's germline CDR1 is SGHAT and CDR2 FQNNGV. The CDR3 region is CASRSLTDNEQFF. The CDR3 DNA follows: TGTGCCAGCAGGTCTCTGACAGACAATGAGCAGTTCTTC.

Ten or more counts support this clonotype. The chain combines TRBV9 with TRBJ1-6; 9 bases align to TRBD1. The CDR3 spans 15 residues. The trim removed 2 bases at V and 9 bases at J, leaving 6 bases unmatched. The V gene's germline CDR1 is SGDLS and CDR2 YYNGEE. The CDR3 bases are TGTGCCAGCAGCGTGGCCGGGACAGGGTCTTCACCCCTCCACTTT. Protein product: CASSVAGTGSSPLHF.

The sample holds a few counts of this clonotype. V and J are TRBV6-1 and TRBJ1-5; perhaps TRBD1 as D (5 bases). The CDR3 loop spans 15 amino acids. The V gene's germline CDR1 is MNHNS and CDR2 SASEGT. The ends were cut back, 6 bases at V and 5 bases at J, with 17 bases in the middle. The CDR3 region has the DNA TGTGCCAGCAGGTCAGGGCGCTATTCGGATCAGCCCCAGCATTTT. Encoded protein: CASRSGRYSDQPQHF.

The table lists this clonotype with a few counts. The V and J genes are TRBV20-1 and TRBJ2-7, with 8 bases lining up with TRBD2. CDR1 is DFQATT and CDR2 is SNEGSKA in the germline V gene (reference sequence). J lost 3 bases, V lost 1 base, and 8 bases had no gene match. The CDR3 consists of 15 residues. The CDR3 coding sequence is TGCAGTGCTAGAGGAGGCGGGACTAGAGGCTACGAGCAGTACTTC. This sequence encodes CSARGGGTRGYEQYF.

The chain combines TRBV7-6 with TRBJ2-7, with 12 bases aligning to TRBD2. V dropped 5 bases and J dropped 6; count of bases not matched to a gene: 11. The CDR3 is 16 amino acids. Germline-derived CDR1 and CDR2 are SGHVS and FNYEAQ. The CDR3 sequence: CASSNPSGRAVSEQYF. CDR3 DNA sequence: TGTGCCAGCAGCAACCCTAGCGGGAGGGCCGTTTCCGAGCAGTACTTC.

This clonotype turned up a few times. CDR3 amino acids: CASSPRTYRDEKLFF. The CDR3 region has the DNA TGCGCCAGCAGCCCCCGGACCTACAGGGACGAAAAACTGTTTTTT. This chain joins TRBV5-1 and TRBJ1-4; D may be TRBD1 (6 bases). Per the germline V gene, CDR1 is SGHRS and CDR2 is YFSETQ. The CDR3 runs to 15 residues. V was trimmed by 4 bases and J by 8 bases, leaving 18 bases between them. Together with reference TRBV5-1 and TRBJ1-4, the CDR3 gives the full variable domain: KAGVTQTPRYLIKTRGQQVTLSCSPISGHRSVSWYQQTPGQGLQFLFEYFSETQRNKGNFPGRFSGRQFSNSRSEMNVSTLELGDSALYLCASSPRTYRDEKLFFGSGTQLSVL.

The CDR3 is CSAPTGAGANVLTF. In DNA form, the CDR3 reads TGCAGTGCCCCGACAGGGGCTGGGGCCAACGTCCTGACTTTC. The chain couples TRBV20-1 to TRBJ2-6; 8 bases line up with TRBD1. Germline V gives CDR1 DFQATT, CDR2 SNEGSKA (reference sequence). This CDR3 has 14 amino acids. The V gene end was trimmed by 6 bases and the J gene end by 2 bases; junction bases not matched to a gene: 3.

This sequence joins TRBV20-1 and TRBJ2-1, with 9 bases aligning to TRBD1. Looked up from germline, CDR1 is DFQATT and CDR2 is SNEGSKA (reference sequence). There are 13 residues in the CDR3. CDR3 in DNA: TGCAGGCCCGGACAGGGGTTGTACAATGAGCAGTTCTTC. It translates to CRPGQGLYNEQFF.

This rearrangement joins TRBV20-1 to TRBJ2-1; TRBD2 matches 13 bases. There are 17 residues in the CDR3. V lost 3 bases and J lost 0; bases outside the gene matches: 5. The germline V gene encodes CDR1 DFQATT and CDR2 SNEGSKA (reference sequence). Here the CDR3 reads CSARTSGGSVSYNEQFF. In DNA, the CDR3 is TGCAGTGCTAGGACTAGCGGGGGGTCTGTCTCCTACAATGAGCAGTTCTTC.

The CDR3 region is CASSPGLAGGGEQFF. The CDR3, as DNA: TGTGCCAGCTCACCAGGTCTAGCGGGAGGTGGTGAGCAGTTCTTC. The V gene is TRBV18, the J gene TRBJ2-1; 11 nucleotides agree with TRBD2. This CDR3 has 15 residues. V lost 2 bases to trimming and J lost 9 bases; unmatched junction nucleotides: 6. The germline CDR1 and CDR2 sequences are KGHSH and LQKENI.

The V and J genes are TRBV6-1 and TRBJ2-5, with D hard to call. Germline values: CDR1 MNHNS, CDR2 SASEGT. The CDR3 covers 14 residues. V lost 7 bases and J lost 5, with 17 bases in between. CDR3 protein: CASTTDPSFETQYF. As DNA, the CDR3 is TGTGCCAGCACTACCGATCCAAGTTTTGAGACCCAGTACTTC.

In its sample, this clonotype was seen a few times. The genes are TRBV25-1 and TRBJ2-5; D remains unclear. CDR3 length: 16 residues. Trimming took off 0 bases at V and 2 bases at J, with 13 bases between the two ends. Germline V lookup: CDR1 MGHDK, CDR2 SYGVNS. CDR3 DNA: TGTGCCAGCAGTGAATATGCCCGGGCGGTACAAGAGACCCAGTACTTC. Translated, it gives CASSEYARAVQETQYF.

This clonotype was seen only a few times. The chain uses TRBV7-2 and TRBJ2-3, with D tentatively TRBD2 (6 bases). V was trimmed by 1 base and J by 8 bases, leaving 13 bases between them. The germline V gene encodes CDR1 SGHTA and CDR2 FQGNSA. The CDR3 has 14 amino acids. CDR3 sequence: CASSLDGGGGTQYF. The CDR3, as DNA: TGTGCCAGCAGCTTAGACGGGGGTGGGGGTACGCAGTATTTT. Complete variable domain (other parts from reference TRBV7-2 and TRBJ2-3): GAGVSQSPSNKVTEKGKDVELRCDPISGHTALYWYRQSLGQGLEFLIYFQGNSAPDKSGLPSDRFSAERTGGSVSTLTIQRTQQEDSAVYLCASSLDGGGGTQYFGPGTRLTVL.

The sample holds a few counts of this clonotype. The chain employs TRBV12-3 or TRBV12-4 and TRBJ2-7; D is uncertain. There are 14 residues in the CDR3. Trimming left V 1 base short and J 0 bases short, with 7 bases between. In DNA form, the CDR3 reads TGTGCCAGCAGTTTAGGACTGTTCTCCTACGAGCAGTACTTC. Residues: CASSLGLFSYEQYF.

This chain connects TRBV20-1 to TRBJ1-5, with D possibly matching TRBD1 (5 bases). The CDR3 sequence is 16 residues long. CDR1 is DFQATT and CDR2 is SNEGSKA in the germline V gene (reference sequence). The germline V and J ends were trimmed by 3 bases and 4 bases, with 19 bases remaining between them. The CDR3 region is CSASQYGQVRNQPQHF. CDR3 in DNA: TGCAGTGCTAGCCAATACGGACAAGTACGTAATCAGCCCCAGCATTTT.

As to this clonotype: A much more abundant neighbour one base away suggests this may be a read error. Here the CDR3 reads CSAPPREGEVNEHFF. CDR3 DNA sequence: TGCAGTGCTCCACCTCGGGAGGGCGAGGTCAATGAGCACTTCTTC. The V call is TRBV20-1, the J call TRBJ2-1, with 8 bases aligning to TRBD2. The CDR3 has 15 amino acids. Germline V gene lookup returns CDR1 DFQATT and CDR2 SNEGSKA (reference sequence).

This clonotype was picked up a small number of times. The DNA for the CDR3 is TGCGCCAGCAGCCAAGAGCGAGGGACAGGGCTTCTTAGGGGCAATCAGCCCCAGCATTTT. Translation: CASSQERGTGLLRGNQPQHF. This chain uses TRBV4-1 with TRBJ1-5, with 9 bases aligning to TRBD1. With 0 bases clipped from V and 2 bases from J, the junction kept 14 bases outside the gene matches. There are 20 residues in the CDR3. Germline values: CDR1 MGHRA, CDR2 YSYEKL.

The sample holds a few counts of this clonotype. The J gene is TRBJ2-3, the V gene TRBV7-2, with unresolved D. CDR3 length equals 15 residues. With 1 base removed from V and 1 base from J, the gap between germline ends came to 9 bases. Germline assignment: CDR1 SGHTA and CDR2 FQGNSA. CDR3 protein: CASSLVDAGTDTQYF. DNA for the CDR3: TGTGCCAGCAGCTTAGTTGACGCTGGCACAGATACGCAGTATTTT.